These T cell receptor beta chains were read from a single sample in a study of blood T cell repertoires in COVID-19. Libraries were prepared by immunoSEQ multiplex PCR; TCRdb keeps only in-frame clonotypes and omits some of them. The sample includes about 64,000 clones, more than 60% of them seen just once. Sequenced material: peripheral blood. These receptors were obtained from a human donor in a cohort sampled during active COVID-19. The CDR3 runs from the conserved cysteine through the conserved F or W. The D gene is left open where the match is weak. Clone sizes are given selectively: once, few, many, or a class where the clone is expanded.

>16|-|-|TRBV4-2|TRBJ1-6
TGTGCCAGCAGCCAAGATGGAAACAGGGCGAATTCACCCCTCCACTTT
CASSQDGNRANSPLHF
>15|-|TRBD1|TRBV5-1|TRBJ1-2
TGCGCCAGCGGCAAGACAGGGGACGCGGCCTATGGCTACACCTTC
CASGKTGDAAYGYTF
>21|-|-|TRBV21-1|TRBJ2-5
TGTGCCAGCAGCAAAGAGGACGGAATACTCGGAGAAGGCGACAGAGAAGAGACCCAGTACTTC
CASSKEDGILGEGDREETQYF
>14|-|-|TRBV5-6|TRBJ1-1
TGTGCCAGCAGCTTCCCAGGAAAGAACACTGAAGCTTTCTTT
CASSFPGKNTEAFF
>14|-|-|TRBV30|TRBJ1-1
TGTGCCTACTTCGGGGGGCTAAAGAACACTGAAGCTTTCTTT
CAYFGGLKNTEAFF
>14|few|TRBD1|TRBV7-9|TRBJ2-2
TGTGCCAGCAGCTCTCAGGGGGCTCTCGGGGAGCTGTTTTTT
CASSSQGALGELFF
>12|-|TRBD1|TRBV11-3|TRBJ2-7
TGTGCCAGCAGCCTGACAGGGGGCGAGCAGTACTTC
CASSLTGGEQYF
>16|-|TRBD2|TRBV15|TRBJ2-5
TGTGCCACCAGCAGAGTTATAAGCGGGGACCAAGAGACCCAGTACTTC
CATSRVISGDQETQYF
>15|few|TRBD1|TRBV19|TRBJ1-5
TGTGCCAGTAGTCAGGGCAGGGGGATCTCTCAGCCCCAGCATTTT
CASSQGRGISQPQHF
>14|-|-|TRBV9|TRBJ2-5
TGTGCCAGCAGCCTAGGCCAGGCCCAAGAGACCCAGTACTTC
CASSLGQAQETQYF
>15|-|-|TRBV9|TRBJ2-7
TGTGCCAGCAGCGTAGCTACAGGGGCCGGGGGCGAGCAGTACTTC
CASSVATGAGGEQYF
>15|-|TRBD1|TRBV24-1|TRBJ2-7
TGTGCCACCAGTGACCCGGGACAGGGGGCGGGAGAGCAGTACTTC
CATSDPGQGAGEQYF
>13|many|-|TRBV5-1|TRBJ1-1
TGCGCCAGCAGCGAGGACAGAAACACTGAAGCTTTCTTT
CASSEDRNTEAFF
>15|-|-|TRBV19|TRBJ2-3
TGTGCCAGCCGGACTATGGTCGGGTCGTCGGGTACGCAGTATTTT
CASRTMVGSSGTQYF
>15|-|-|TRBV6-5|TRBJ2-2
TGTGCCAGCAGTTACTGGGACACTAACACCGGGGAGCTGTTTTTT
CASSYWDTNTGELFF
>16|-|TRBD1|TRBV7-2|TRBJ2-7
TGTGCCAGCAGCCTAAACCCGGGACAGAACTCCTACGAGCAGTACTTC
CASSLNPGQNSYEQYF